This TCR beta chain emerged from a study of T-cell memory formation after mild COVID-19. Overall study results and limits: Contracting clones localized mainly to CM and EM when CD4+ and mainly to EMRA when CD8+. The pre-infection memory compartment contained some responding clones, suggesting cross-reactive memory joined. Day 15 to 85 contracting clones showed balanced CD4/CD8; day 15 to 37 expanders favored CD4+.

On this clonotype itself: What it binds is unknown.

TCR alpha and TCR beta cDNA libraries with sample barcodes and UMIs came from 5'RACE using constant-segment primers. TCRdb fed the 5' RACE reads into MiXCR, producing one record per CDR3 protein. The table has 410,000 or so distinct CDR3 sequences, 23% seen once. Germline-derived CDR1 and CDR2 are LNHDA and SQIVND (reference sequence). The CDR3 length is 15 residues. This receptor was identified in an adult woman who had mild COVID-19 (a few samples of this study predate the infection). Cell type and time point are not known. J is TRBJ2-7 and V is TRBV19; 8 bases agree with TRBD2. The J call may be incorrect, as the DNA end agrees better with TRBJ2-5. Sequenced input: PBMCs or a T cell subset sorted from them (not recorded which). The CDR3 sequence is CASSDPAGGRETQYF. In nucleotides, the CDR3 is TGTGCCAGTAGTGACCCCGCGGGGGGACGAGAGACCCAGTACTTC.